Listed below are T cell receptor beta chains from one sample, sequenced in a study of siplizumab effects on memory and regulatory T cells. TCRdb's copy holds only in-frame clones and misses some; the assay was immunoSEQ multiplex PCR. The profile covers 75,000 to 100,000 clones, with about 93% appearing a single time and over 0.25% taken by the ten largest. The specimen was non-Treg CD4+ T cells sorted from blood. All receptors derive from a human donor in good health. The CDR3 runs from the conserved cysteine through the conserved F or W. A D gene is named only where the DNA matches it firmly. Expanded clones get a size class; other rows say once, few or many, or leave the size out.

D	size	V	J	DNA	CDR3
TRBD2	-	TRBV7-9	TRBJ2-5	TGTGCCAGCACCCTAGGGGCGGGAGTGGGGACCCAGTACTTC	CASTLGAGVGTQYF
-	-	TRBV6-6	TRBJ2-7	TGTGCCAGCAGTCATAGCGGAGGCTCCTACGAGCAGTACTTC	CASSHSGGSYEQYF
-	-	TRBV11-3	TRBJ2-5	TGTGCCAGCAGCCCTCGACCTTCGGAGACCCAGTACTTC	CASSPRPSETQYF
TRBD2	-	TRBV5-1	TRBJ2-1	TGCGCCAGTACAACTAGCGGGAGGGCCAATGAGCAGTTCTTC	CASTTSGRANEQFF
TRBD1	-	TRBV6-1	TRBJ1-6	TGTGCCAGCAGTGAGGGGACAGGGGTCGGTTCACCCCTCCACTTT	CASSEGTGVGSPLHF
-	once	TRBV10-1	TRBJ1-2	TGCGCCAGCAGTGAGAACAGGGATAATGGCTACACCTTC	CASSENRDNGYTF
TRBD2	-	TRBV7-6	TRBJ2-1	TGTGCCAGCAGCGCCAGGACTAGCAGGAATGAGCAGTTCTTC	CASSARTSRNEQFF
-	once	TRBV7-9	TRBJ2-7	TGTGCCAGCAGCCACGGCGGTGCTTACGAGCAGTACTTC	CASSHGGAYEQYF
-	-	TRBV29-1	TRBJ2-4	TGCAGCGTTCGGGGCGATTTGGGGATAGCCAAAAACATTCAGTACTTC	CSVRGDLGIAKNIQYF
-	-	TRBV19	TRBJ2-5	TGTGCCAGTAGTATAGATCTGGCAGAGACCCAGTACTTC	CASSIDLAETQYF
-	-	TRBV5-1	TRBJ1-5	TGCGCCAGCAGCCCCGACAGTAACAATCAGCCCCAGCATTTT	CASSPDSNNQPQHF
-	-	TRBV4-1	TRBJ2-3	TGCGCCAGCGTGGGAGGTGGAGATACGCAGTATTTT	CASVGGGDTQYF
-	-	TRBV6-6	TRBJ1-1	TGTGCCAGCAGTTACGAGGCAGGGTTTCGAAACACTGAAGCTTTCTTT	CASSYEAGFRNTEAFF
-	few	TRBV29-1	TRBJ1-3	TGCAGCGTTGGGGATGGAAACACCATATATTTT	CSVGDGNTIYF
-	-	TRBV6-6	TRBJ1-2	TGTGCCAGCAGTGACTCATTGGGGATTTGGTTCTATGGCTACACCTTC	CASSDSLGIWFYGYTF
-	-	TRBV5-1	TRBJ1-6	TGCGCCAGCAGCAGCAGGGTTGGCTCACCCCTCCACTTT	CASSSRVGSPLHF
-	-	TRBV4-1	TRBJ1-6	TGCGCCAGCAGCCTCCGAGGTGCTAATTCACCCCTCCACTTT	CASSLRGANSPLHF
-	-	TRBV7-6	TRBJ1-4	TGTGCCAGCAGCTTAGGCCTCGGGGCGTCTAATGAAAAACTGTTTTTT	CASSLGLGASNEKLFF
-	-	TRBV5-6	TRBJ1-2	TGTGCCAGCAGCGTCCGGGAGGCTAACTATGGCTACACCTTC	CASSVREANYGYTF
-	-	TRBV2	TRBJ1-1	TGTGCCAGCAGTGAACAAAACACTGAAGCTTTCTTT	CASSEQNTEAFF
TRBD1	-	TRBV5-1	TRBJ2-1	TGCGCCAGCAGTCACGGACAGGACACCTACAATGAGCAGTTCTTC	CASSHGQDTYNEQFF
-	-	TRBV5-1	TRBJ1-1	TGCGCCAGCAGCTTGGGGACGCTGCGTACCGTGCACACTGAAGCTTTCTTT	CASSLGTLRTVHTEAFF
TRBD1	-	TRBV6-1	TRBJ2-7	TGTGCCAGCAGTGTCGACAGGGTACCCTACGAGCAGTACTTC	CASSVDRVPYEQYF
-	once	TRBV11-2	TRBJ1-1	TGTGCCAGCAGCATCCTTGGGACGTCGTCTGAAGCTTTCTTT	CASSILGTSSEAFF
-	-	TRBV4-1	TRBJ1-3	TGCGCCAGCAGCCAGCGGCCTTTCTCTGGAAACACCATATATTTT	CASSQRPFSGNTIYF
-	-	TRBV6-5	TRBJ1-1	TGTGCCAGCAGTCGACGGGCCCACGAAGCTTTCTTT	CASSRRAHEAFF
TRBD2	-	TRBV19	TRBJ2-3	TGTGCCAGTAGTCCGAGGGCTAGCGGGGGGAGAGATACGCAGTATTTT	CASSPRASGGRDTQYF
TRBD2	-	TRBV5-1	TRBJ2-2	TGCGCCAGCAGCGCGACTAGCGGGGGGGCCATTTTCGGCACCGGGGAGCTGTTTTTT	CASSATSGGAIFGTGELFF
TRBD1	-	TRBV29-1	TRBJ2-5	TGCAGCGTTGCGCCACGACAGGGGGAGACCCAGTACTTC	CSVAPRQGETQYF
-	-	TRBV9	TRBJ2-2	TGTGCCAGCAGCGTAGGTGGGCGGTTAACCGGGGAGCTGTTTTTT	CASSVGGRLTGELFF
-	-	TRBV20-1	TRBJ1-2	TGCAGTGCTAGAACAGGGTATGGCTACACCTTC	CSARTGYGYTF
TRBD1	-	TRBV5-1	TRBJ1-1	TGCGCCAGCAGCTTTTGGGGGGACAGGGACACTGAAGCTTTCTTT	CASSFWGDRDTEAFF
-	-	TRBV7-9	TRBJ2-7	TGTGCCAGCAGCTTAGTGGGGTTGTGGGACGAGCAGTACTTC	CASSLVGLWDEQYF
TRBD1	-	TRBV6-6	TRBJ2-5	TGTGCCAGCAGACTCCCAGGGGGCTCAGAGACCCAGTACTTC	CASRLPGGSETQYF
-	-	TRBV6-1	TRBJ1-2	TGTGCCAGCAGTGAAAGGTTCAGTCCCCGTCACACCTTC	CASSERFSPRHTF
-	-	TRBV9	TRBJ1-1	TGTGCCAGCAGCGTTGAAGAGAACACTGAAGCTTTCTTT	CASSVEENTEAFF
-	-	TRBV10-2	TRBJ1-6	TGCGCCAGCAGTGAGCAAGGAACTCATAATTCACCCCTCCACTTT	CASSEQGTHNSPLHF
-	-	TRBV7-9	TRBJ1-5	TGTGCCAGCAGCTTAACGGGGGGCGATCAGCCCCAGCATTTT	CASSLTGGDQPQHF
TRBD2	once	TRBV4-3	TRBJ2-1	TGCGCCAGCAGCCAAGGACTAGCCTCCTACAATGAGCAGTTCTTC	CASSQGLASYNEQFF
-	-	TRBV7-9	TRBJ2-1	TGTGCCAGCATCTTATTGGGACTCCTTCACAATGAGCAGTTCTTC	CASILLGLLHNEQFF
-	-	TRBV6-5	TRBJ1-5	TGTGCCAGCCGGGGCTCTCTTATGGATCAGCCCCAGCATTTT	CASRGSLMDQPQHF
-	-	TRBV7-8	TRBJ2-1	TGTGCCAGCAGCTCCCCGGGGGTATACAATGAGCAGTTCTTC	CASSSPGVYNEQFF
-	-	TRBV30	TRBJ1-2	TGTGCCTGGAGTGTAGTAGGGAACTATGGCTACACCTTC	CAWSVVGNYGYTF